These T cell receptor beta chains were read from a single sample in a study of blood T cell repertoires in COVID-19. Method: immunoSEQ multiplex PCR; TCRdb's copy keeps in-frame clones and lacks some. This table holds under 300,000 clones, about four fifths found once. The sequenced material came from peripheral blood. Receptors were obtained from a man in his fifties with acute or convalescent COVID-19. Both conserved end residues are part of each CDR3. A D gene is named only where the DNA matches it firmly. Only part of the rows carry a size: once, few, many, or a class if the clone is expanded.

>TRBJ1-2|-|TRBV6-5|-
TGTGCCAGCAGTTACTCGACAGGCCTACTCTATGGCTACACCTTC
CASSYSTGLLYGYTF
>TRBJ2-1|TRBD2|TRBV19|-
TGTGCCAGTAGTATAGGTAGCGGGGGGTACAATGAGCAGTTCTTC
CASSIGSGGYNEQFF
>TRBJ1-1|-|TRBV4-1|once
TGCGCCAGCAGCCAACCCCCGCCAGGGGTTGGCACTGAAGCTTTCTTT
CASSQPPPGVGTEAFF
>TRBJ1-6|-|TRBV14|-
TGTGCCAGCAGCTCCCGGGAGTCCAATAATTCACCCCTCCACTTT
CASSSRESNNSPLHF
>TRBJ2-7|TRBD1|TRBV11-2|-
TGTGCCAGCAGCCAACCTGGACAGGGCTTCTACGAGCAGTACTTC
CASSQPGQGFYEQYF
>TRBJ1-6|TRBD1|TRBV2|-
TGTGCCAGCATCGGGGACGGGACAGCTTATTCACCCCTCCACTTT
CASIGDGTAYSPLHF
>TRBJ2-7|-|TRBV5-5|-
TGTGCCAGCAGCCCTTACATTGGCACCCTCGAGCAGTACTTC
CASSPYIGTLEQYF
>TRBJ1-2|-|TRBV27|-
TGTGCCAGCAGCCGGCGGGCCCAGGCTACTAACTATGGCTACACCTTC
CASSRRAQATNYGYTF
>TRBJ2-5|-|TRBV6-1|-
TGTGCCAGCAGTGAACTGTGGGGTAGGGGAGAGACCCAGTACTTC
CASSELWGRGETQYF
>TRBJ1-2|-|TRBV2|once
TGTGCCAGCGCAAAGCATTTAGGACAGAACTATGGCTACACCTTC
CASAKHLGQNYGYTF
>TRBJ1-5|TRBD1|TRBV7-9|-
TGTGCCAGCAGCTGGACAGGGATCAATCAGCCCCAGCATTTT
CASSWTGINQPQHF
>TRBJ2-3|-|TRBV7-6|-
TGTGCCAGCAGCTTAGTCGCAGGAGGACGGGGGACAGATACGCAGTATTTT
CASSLVAGGRGTDTQYF
>TRBJ1-4|-|TRBV4-1|-
TGCGCCAGCAGCCCTTCAGAAACAACTAATGAAAAACTGTTTTTT
CASSPSETTNEKLFF
>TRBJ1-6|TRBD1|TRBV27|few
TGTGCCAGCAGGATTGGGACAGGGGCCTCCTATAATTCACCCCTCCACTTT
CASRIGTGASYNSPLHF
>TRBJ1-4|TRBD1|TRBV15|-
TGTGCCACCAGCAGAGTGGCAGGGGGTAACGAAAAACTGTTTTTT
CATSRVAGGNEKLFF
>TRBJ2-3|TRBD2|TRBV10-3|-
TGTGCCATCAGTGGTCGGCGGGGGGAAACGAATCCAGATACGCAGTATTTT
CAISGRRGETNPDTQYF
>TRBJ2-7|-|TRBV3-1/TRBV3-2|-
TGTGCCAGCAGCCCCCGTTCGGGAACCTACGAGCAGTACTTC
CASSPRSGTYEQYF
>TRBJ2-7|-|TRBV28|-
TGTGCCAGCAGTTTGACAGTCTTCGAGCAGTACTTC
CASSLTVFEQYF
>TRBJ1-1|-|TRBV5-1|-
TGCGCCAGCAGCTTGAATGGCAGGGTGAACACTGAAGCTTTCTTT
CASSLNGRVNTEAFF
>TRBJ2-7|-|TRBV6-1|-
TGTGCCAGCAGTACACCGTTGAGGGAGCAGTACTTC
CASSTPLREQYF
>TRBJ1-1|-|TRBV5-1|-
TGCGCCAGCAGCTTGGACAGCCCCACGTTGAACACTGAAGCTTTCTTT
CASSLDSPTLNTEAFF
>TRBJ2-2|-|TRBV27|-
TGTGCCAGCAGTTTATCCGGCGCGGGCACCGGGGAGCTGTTTTTT
CASSLSGAGTGELFF
>TRBJ1-3|-|TRBV6-1|-
TGTGCCAGCAGTGAAGAAGGCGGTTCCTCTGGAAACACCATATATTTT
CASSEEGGSSGNTIYF
>TRBJ2-2|-|TRBV6-5|-
TGTGCCAGCACCCAGATAATGAACCGCGGGGAGCTGTTTTTT
CASTQIMNRGELFF
>TRBJ1-2|TRBD1|TRBV5-4|-
TGTGCCAGCAGCTCGGATCCGGGACAGGGGGTTTACTATGGCTACACCTTC
CASSSDPGQGVYYGYTF
>TRBJ2-4|-|TRBV11-3|-
TGTGCCAGCAGCTTGGGGGGACTAGCCAAAAACATTCAGTACTTC
CASSLGGLAKNIQYF
>TRBJ2-3|-|TRBV7-9|-
TGTGCCAGCAGCTTAGTCAGGGTACGCCCCACAGATACGCAGTATTTT
CASSLVRVRPTDTQYF
>TRBJ2-3|TRBD2|TRBV11-2|-
TGTGCCAGCAGTTCAATACCCGGACTAGCGGGGGGGTTTACGCAGTATTTT
CASSSIPGLAGGFTQYF
>TRBJ1-3|-|TRBV5-4|few
TGTGCCAGCAGCTTGAGCGGGATAGCTGGAAACACCATATATTTT
CASSLSGIAGNTIYF
>TRBJ1-2|-|TRBV28|few
TGTGCCAGCAGTTCCGGACAGCTAGCTAACTATGGCTACACCTTC
CASSSGQLANYGYTF
>TRBJ1-1|-|TRBV18|-
TGTGCCAGCTCACCTGGACAGAACACTGAAGCTTTCTTT
CASSPGQNTEAFF
>TRBJ1-1|-|TRBV5-1|-
TGCGCCAGCAGCTTGGCGTTCAGGGGCACTGAAGCTTTCTTT
CASSLAFRGTEAFF
>TRBJ2-1|TRBD2|TRBV9|-
TGTGCCAGCAGCCCTCAGCGGGGGGACAATGAGCAGTTCTTC
CASSPQRGDNEQFF
>TRBJ2-1|TRBD2|TRBV27|-
TGTGCCAGCATCGGGACTAGCGCCTACAATGAGCAGTTCTTC
CASIGTSAYNEQFF
>TRBJ1-5|-|TRBV6-4|-
TGTGCCAGTCGCTTACTAAAGGGCAGGGATAATCAGCCCCAGCATTTT
CASRLLKGRDNQPQHF
>TRBJ1-1|-|TRBV10-2|-
TGCGCCAGCAGTGAGTCGTCGCGGGAAGCTTTCTTT
CASSESSREAFF
>TRBJ2-7|-|TRBV6-5|-
TGTGCCAGCAGAGTTCGGCGGGATCGGATCTACGAGCAGTACTTC
CASRVRRDRIYEQYF
>TRBJ2-5|-|TRBV9|-
TGTGCCAGCAGCGTAGAGGATGGGAGGGAGACCCAGTACTTC
CASSVEDGRETQYF
>TRBJ2-7|TRBD1|TRBV7-9|few
TGTGCCAGCAGCCCTCGGACAGGGAACTACGAGCAGTACTTC
CASSPRTGNYEQYF
>TRBJ1-2|-|TRBV2|-
TGTGCCAGCAGTGTTCAGGGGAACTATGGCTACACCTTC
CASSVQGNYGYTF
>TRBJ1-6|-|TRBV10-3|-
TGTGCCATCAGTGAGACGGGGAATTCACCCCTCCACTTT
CAISETGNSPLHF
>TRBJ2-2|TRBD2|TRBV14|-
TGTGCCAGCAGCCCGTGGCCCGGGAGGGTTAACACCGGGGAGCTGTTTTTT
CASSPWPGRVNTGELFF